This record concerns one T cell receptor (beta chain) sequence. The data were taken from a study of blood T cell repertoires in COVID-19. Original analysis: Reference gene primers were amplified, and this amplification served to estimate nucleated cell counts. Generated by immunoSEQ multiplex PCR, the TCRdb table keeps only in-frame clones and is missing some. Clonal size and the V and J genes are those of that table, whereas D and trimming came from the DNA. The data show more than 95,000 clones, about 85% seen once. The junction had 10 bases not matched to a gene; V was cut back by 0 bases and J by 4 bases. The V gene's germline CDR1 is SGHRS and CDR2 YFSETQ. The CDR3 is made up of 17 amino acids.

The chain has TRBV5-1 and TRBJ2-1, with 7 bases that match TRBD2. The sequenced sample was peripheral blood. The source is a man aged 60 to 69 with acute or convalescent COVID-19. DNA for the CDR3: TGCGCCAGCAGCTTGGAACAGCCTAGCGGATCTTACAATGAGCAGTTCTTC. Translating it yields CASSLEQPSGSYNEQFF.